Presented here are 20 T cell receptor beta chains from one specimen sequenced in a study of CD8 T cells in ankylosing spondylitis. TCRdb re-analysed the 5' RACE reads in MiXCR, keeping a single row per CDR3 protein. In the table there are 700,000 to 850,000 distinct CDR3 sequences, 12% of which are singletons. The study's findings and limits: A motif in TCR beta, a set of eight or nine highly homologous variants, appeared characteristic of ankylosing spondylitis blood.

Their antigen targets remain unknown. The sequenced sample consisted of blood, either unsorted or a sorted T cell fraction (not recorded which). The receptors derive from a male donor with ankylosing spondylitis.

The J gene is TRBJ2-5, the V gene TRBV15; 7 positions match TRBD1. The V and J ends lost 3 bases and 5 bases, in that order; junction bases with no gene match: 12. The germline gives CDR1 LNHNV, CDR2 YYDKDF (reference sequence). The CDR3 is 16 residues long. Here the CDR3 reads CATSRGYGTVSETQYF. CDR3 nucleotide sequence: TGTGCCACCAGCAGGGGCTACGGGACAGTCTCTGAGACCCAGTACTTC.

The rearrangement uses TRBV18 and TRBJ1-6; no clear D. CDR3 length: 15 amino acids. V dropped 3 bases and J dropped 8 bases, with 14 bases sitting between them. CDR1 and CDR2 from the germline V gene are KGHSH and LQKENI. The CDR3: CASSPGSRRDSPLHF. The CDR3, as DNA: TGTGCCAGCTCACCCGGTTCTCGGAGGGATTCACCCCTCCACTTT.

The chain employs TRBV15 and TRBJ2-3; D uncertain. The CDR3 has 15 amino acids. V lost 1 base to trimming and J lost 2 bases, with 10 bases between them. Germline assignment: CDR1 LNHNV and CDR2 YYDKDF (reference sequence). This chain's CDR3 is CATSRVFQFTDTQYF. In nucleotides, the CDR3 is TGTGCCACCAGCAGAGTGTTCCAGTTCACAGATACGCAGTATTTT.

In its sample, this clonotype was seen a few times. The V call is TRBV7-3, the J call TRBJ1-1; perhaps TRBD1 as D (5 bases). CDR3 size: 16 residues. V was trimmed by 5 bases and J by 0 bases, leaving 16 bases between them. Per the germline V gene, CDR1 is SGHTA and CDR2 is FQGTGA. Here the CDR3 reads CASSLLGGEMNTEAFF. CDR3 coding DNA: TGTGCCAGCAGCCTCCTTGGGGGGGAGATGAACACTGAAGCTTTCTTT. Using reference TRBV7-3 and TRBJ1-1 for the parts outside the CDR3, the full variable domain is GAGVSQTPSNKVTEKGKYVELRCDPISGHTALYWYRQSLGQGPEFLIYFQGTGAADDSGLPNDRFFAVRPEGSVSTLKIQRTERGDSAVYLCASSLLGGEMNTEAFFGQGTRLTVV.

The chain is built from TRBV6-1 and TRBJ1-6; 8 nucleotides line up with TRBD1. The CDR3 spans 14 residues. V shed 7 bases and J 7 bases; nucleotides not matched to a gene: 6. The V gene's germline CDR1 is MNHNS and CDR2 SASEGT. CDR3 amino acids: CASNHRDRNSPLHF. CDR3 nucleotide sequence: TGTGCCAGCAACCACCGGGACAGGAATTCACCCCTCCACTTT.

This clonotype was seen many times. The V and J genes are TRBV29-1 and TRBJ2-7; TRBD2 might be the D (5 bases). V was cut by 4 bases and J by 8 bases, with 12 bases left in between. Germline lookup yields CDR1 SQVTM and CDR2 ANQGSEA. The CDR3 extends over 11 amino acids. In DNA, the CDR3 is TGCAGCGTTGTGTTTGGGGAGAAGCAGTACTTC. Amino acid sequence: CSVVFGEKQYF.

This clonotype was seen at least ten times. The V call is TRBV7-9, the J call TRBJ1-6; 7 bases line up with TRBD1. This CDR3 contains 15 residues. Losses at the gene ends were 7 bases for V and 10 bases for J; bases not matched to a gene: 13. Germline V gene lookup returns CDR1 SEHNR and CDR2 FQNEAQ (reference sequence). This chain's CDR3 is CASTKLRQGDSPLHF. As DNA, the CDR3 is TGTGCCAGCACAAAACTACGACAGGGAGACTCACCCCTCCACTTT.

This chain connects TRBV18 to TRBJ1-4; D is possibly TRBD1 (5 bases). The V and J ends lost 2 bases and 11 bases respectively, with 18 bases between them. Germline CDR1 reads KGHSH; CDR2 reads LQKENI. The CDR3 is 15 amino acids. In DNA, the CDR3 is TGTGCCAGCTCACCAAGTGGGGGAGAGGATTGGAAACTGTTTTTT. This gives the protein CASSPSGGEDWKLFF. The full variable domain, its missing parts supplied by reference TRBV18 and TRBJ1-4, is NAGVMQNPRHLVRRRGQEARLRCSPMKGHSHVYWYRQLPEEGLKFMVYLQKENIIDESGMPKERFSAEFPKEGPSILRIQQVVRGDSAAYFCASSPSGGEDWKLFFGSGTQLSVL.

For the CDR3, the DNA is TGTGCCAGCAGTTTATCCTGGGCCTTGGGGGAAAAACTGTTTTTT. It encodes CASSLSWALGEKLFF. V and J are TRBV27 and TRBJ1-4; D not certain. The V gene's germline CDR1 is MNHEY and CDR2 SMNVEV (reference sequence). The CDR3 spans 15 residues. Deletions cut 0 bases from V and 8 bases from J, with 13 bases between. Full variable domain (outside the CDR3, taken from reference TRBV27 and TRBJ1-4): EAQVTQNPRYLITVTGKKLTVTCSQNMNHEYMSWYRQDPGLGLRQIYYSMNVEVTDKGDVPEGYKVSRKEKRNFPLILESPSPNQTSLYFCASSLSWALGEKLFFGSGTQLSVL.

The CDR3 sequence is CASSQGTGSVETQYF. The DNA for the CDR3 is TGTGCCAGCAGTCAGGGGACAGGGTCGGTGGAGACCCAGTACTTC. This rearrangement joins TRBV6-1 to TRBJ2-5, with 9 bases identical to TRBD1. CDR3 length: 15 amino acids. Germline values: CDR1 MNHNS, CDR2 SASEGT. V lost 5 bases, J lost 5 bases, and 9 bases stayed unmatched.

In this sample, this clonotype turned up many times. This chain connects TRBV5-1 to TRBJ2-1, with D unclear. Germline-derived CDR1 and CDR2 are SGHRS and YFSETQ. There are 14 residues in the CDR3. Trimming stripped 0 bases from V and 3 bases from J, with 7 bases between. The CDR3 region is CASSLGQDYNEQFF. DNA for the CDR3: TGCGCCAGCAGCTTGGGGCAAGACTACAATGAGCAGTTCTTC.

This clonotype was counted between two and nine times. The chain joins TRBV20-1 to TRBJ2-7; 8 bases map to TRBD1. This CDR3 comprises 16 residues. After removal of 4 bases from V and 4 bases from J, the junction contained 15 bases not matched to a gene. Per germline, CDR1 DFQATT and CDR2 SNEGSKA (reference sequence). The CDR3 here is CSATNRGDFFPYEQYF. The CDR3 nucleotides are TGCAGTGCTACAAACAGGGGGGACTTCTTCCCATACGAGCAGTACTTC.

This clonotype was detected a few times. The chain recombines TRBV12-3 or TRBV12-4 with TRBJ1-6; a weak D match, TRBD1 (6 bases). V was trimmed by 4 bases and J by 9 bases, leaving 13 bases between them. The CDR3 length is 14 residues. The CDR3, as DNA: TGTGCCAGCAGTTCCGCGGGACACCGTTCACCCCTCCACTTT. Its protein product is CASSSAGHRSPLHF.

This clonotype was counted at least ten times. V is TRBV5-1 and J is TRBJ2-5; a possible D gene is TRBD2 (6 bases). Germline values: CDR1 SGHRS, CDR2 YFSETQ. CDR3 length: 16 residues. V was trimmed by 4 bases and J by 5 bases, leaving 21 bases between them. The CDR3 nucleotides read TGCGCCAGCAGCATTGGAGGGACCCTGCCAGGGGAGACCCAGTACTTC. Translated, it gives CASSIGGTLPGETQYF.

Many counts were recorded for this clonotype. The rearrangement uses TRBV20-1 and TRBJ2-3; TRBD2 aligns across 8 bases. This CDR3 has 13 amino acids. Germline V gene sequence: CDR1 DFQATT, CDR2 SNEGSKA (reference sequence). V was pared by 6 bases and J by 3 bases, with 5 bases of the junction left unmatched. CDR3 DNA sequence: TGCAGTGCAGACGGGAGGGGGACAGATACGCAGTATTTT. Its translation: CSADGRGTDTQYF.

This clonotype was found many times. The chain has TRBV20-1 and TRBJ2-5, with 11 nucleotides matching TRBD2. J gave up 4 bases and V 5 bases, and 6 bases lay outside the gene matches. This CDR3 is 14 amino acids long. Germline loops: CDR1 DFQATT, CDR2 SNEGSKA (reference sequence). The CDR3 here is CSAPLAGGLETQYF. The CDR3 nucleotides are TGCAGTGCTCCCTTAGCGGGAGGGTTAGAGACCCAGTACTTC.

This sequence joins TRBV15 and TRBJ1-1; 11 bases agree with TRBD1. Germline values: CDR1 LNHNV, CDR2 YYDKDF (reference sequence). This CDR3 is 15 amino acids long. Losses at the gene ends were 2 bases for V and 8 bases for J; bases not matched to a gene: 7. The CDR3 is CATSRMGQGVGEAFF. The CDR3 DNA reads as TGTGCCACCAGCAGAATGGGACAGGGGGTTGGCGAAGCTTTCTTT.

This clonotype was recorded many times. DNA of the CDR3: TGTGCCTCCCACGGACAGGGAAACACCATATATTTT. Its translation is CASHGQGNTIYF. The genes are TRBV10-3 and TRBJ1-3; weak D call: TRBD1 (6 bases). This CDR3 has 12 amino acids. Germline lookup yields CDR1 ENHRY and CDR2 SYGVKD. The V gene lost 11 bases and the J gene lost 4 bases, with 12 bases spanning the gap.

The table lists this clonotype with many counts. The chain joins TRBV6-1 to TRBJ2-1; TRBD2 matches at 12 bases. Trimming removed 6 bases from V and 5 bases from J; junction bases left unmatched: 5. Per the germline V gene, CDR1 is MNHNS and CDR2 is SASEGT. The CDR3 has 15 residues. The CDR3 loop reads CASRTGLAGNNEQFF. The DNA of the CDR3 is TGTGCCAGCAGAACCGGACTAGCGGGAAACAATGAGCAGTTCTTC.

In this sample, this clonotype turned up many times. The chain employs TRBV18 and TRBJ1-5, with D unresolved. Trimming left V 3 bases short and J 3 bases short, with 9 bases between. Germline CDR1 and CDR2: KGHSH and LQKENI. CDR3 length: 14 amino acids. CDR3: CASSPGTDNQPQHF. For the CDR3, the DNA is TGTGCCAGCTCACCCGGAACAGACAATCAGCCCCAGCATTTT. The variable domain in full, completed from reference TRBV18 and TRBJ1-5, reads NAGVMQNPRHLVRRRGQEARLRCSPMKGHSHVYWYRQLPEEGLKFMVYLQKENIIDESGMPKERFSAEFPKEGPSILRIQQVVRGDSAAYFCASSPGTDNQPQHFGDGTRLSIL.